The 13 T cell receptor beta chains listed next were all sequenced from one sample in a study of cytomegalovirus exposure and HLA in healthy donors. Vbeta (60) and Jbeta (13) primers were used in the PCR. Clones were sequenced by immunoSEQ multiplex PCR, and TCRdb holds only the in-frame ones, with some missing. The sample has approximately 73,000 clones, about 60% seen once. Specimen: PBMCs. The receptor set was obtained from a man aged 30 to 39 in good health and CMV-seropositive.

The DNA for the CDR3 is TGTGCCAGCTCGAGGCTAGCGGGGCAAGAGACCCAGTACTTC. Encoded protein: CASSRLAGQETQYF. V and J are TRBV11-3 and TRBJ2-5; 9 bases line up with TRBD2. The V and J ends lost 8 bases and 2 bases, in that order; junction bases with no gene match: 6. Germline lookup yields CDR1 SGHNT and CDR2 YENEEA. The CDR3 extends over 14 amino acids.

J is TRBJ2-2 and V is TRBV6-4, with a tentative D call TRBD2 (6 bases). The CDR3 is 12 residues long. V lost 4 bases to trimming and J lost 6 bases, with 6 bases between them. From germline, CDR1 is MRHNA and CDR2 SNTAGT. The CDR3 is CASSGLAGELFF. The CDR3 region has the DNA TGTGCCAGCAGTGGACTAGCCGGGGAGCTGTTTTTT.

This clone is a singleton in its sample. This chain links TRBV14 with TRBJ1-5; D gene ambiguous. Trimming left V 2 bases short and J 4 bases short, with 6 bases between. The length of the CDR3 is 13 residues. Germline V gives CDR1 SGHDN, CDR2 FVKESK. The DNA for the CDR3 is TGTGCCAGCAGCCAACTCTCGAATCAGCCCCAGCATTTT. Translating gives CASSQLSNQPQHF.

The chain has TRBV19 and TRBJ2-2; 8 bases fit TRBD1. Per germline, CDR1 LNHDA and CDR2 SQIVND (reference sequence). J lost 9 bases, V lost 5 bases, and 11 bases had no gene match. CDR3 length: 15 residues. The CDR3 nucleotides read TGTGCCAGTAGTCTACAGGGGGGAGTCACACGGGAGCTGTTTTTT. Amino acids: CASSLQGGVTRELFF.

This clone has more than one count but fewer than ten. The rearrangement uses TRBV4-2 and TRBJ2-7; D possibly corresponds to TRBD2 (6 bases). This CDR3 is 16 amino acids long. The V end lost 0 bases, the J end lost 2 bases, and 14 bases lay between the germline ends. The germline gives CDR1 LGHNA, CDR2 YNFKEQ. This CDR3 reads CASSQEASSATYEQYF. The CDR3 bases are TGTGCCAGCAGCCAAGAGGCGTCTAGCGCTACCTACGAGCAGTACTTC.

The CDR3 DNA follows: TGTGCCAGCAGTTACGGGGCTAGCGGAGCCTACGAGCAGTACTTC. This gives the protein CASSYGASGAYEQYF. The chain links TRBV6-5 to TRBJ2-7, with 7 positions matching TRBD2. CDR1 and CDR2 from the germline V gene are MNHEY and SVGAGI. This CDR3 spans 15 amino acids. The ends lost 2 bases at V and 2 bases at J; junction bases unmatched: 6.

This clone turned up a few times. The chain employs TRBV5-1 and TRBJ1-4; TRBD1 matches at 7 bases. CDR1 is SGHRS and CDR2 is YFSETQ in the germline V gene. J gave up 7 bases and V 4 bases, and 10 bases lay outside the gene matches. CDR3 length: 15 residues. In DNA, the CDR3 is TGCGCCAGCAGCCGACAGGGCGGATTGGGTGAAAAACTGTTTTTT. Its protein is CASSRQGGLGEKLFF.

This clone was recorded once. The J gene is TRBJ2-1, the V gene TRBV29-1, with 13 nucleotides matching TRBD2. The germline CDR1 and CDR2 sequences are SQVTM and ANQGSEA. The CDR3 sequence is 13 residues long. Trimming at V came to 4 bases and at J to 8 bases, leaving 2 bases not matched to a gene. The CDR3 reads CSVGTSGSYEQFF. The CDR3 DNA follows: TGCAGCGTTGGGACTAGCGGGAGTTATGAGCAGTTCTTC.

The rearrangement uses TRBV5-6 and TRBJ2-3, with 8 bases lining up with TRBD1. The CDR3 covers 15 residues. The V and J ends lost 2 bases and 7 bases, in that order; junction bases with no gene match: 9. CDR1 and CDR2 (germline): SGHDT, YYEEEE. In DNA form, the CDR3 reads TGTGCCAGCAGCTTCGGGACAGGAGGGAGGAATACGCAGTATTTT. Translated, it gives CASSFGTGGRNTQYF.

This clone was detected only a few times. The chain combines TRBV18 with TRBJ2-2; no definite D call. V was trimmed by 3 bases and J by 6 bases, leaving 8 bases between them. The CDR3 is made up of 13 amino acids. CDR1 KGHSH and CDR2 LQKENI come from the germline V gene. As DNA, the CDR3 is TGTGCCAGCTCACCCAGGCATCCCGGGGAGCTGTTTTTT. This sequence encodes CASSPRHPGELFF.

J is TRBJ2-7 and V is TRBV7-2, with TRBD2 identical over 8 bases. CDR1 SGHTA and CDR2 FQGNSA come from the germline V gene. This CDR3 is built from 14 residues. Trimming at V came to 4 bases and at J to 3 bases, leaving 5 bases not matched to a gene. The CDR3 DNA reads TGTGCCAGCAGCTCGGGACTAGGGTACTACGAGCAGTACTTC. This gives the protein CASSSGLGYYEQYF.

The chain has TRBV2 and TRBJ2-3, with unresolved D. Per germline, CDR1 SNHLY and CDR2 FYNNEI. Deletions cut 6 bases from V and 0 bases from J, with 7 bases between. The length of the CDR3 is 13 residues. The CDR3 here is CASSATSTDTQYF. CDR3 DNA: TGTGCCAGCAGCGCGACAAGCACAGATACGCAGTATTTT.

The chain is built from TRBV28 and TRBJ2-1; the D is unclear. This CDR3 is built from 18 residues. V was trimmed by 6 bases and J by 2 bases, leaving 23 bases between them. Germline V gives CDR1 MDHEN, CDR2 SYDVKM. CDR3 DNA sequence: TGTGCCAGCAGCCGCCCCCCCCACCCCAGGCGCCCCTACAATGAGCAGTTCTTC. It codes for CASSRPPHPRRPYNEQFF.